This TCR beta chain was sequenced during a study of blood T cell repertoires in COVID-19 (TCRdb year 2020). Background on the whole study: Collaborator samples came from the United States, Italy and Spain and covered acute and convalescent phases of COVID-19. The material from the prospective study consisted of cDNA or gDNA derived from T cells, B-cell-depleted T cells, or PBMCs. The dataset comprised deeply sampled blood TCRbeta repertoires from subjects exposed to, actively infected with, or recovered from COVID-19. The repertoires were made available in a free public database intended to serve as a resource for research on the immune response to SARS-CoV-2. The samples were drawn from the first 160 participants of the ongoing ImmuneRACE study and from 1,254 subjects provided by 6 global collaborators. A de-identified subject ID, COVID-19 status, age in years and sex were almost always included in the sample metadata. Where available, HLA class I and class II types were taken from metadata supplied by the sample provider and were not determined by assay-based typing.

One collaborating source in Seattle enrolled patients during active infection and followed them longitudinally through the course of disease. Collaborating institutions collected whole blood in K2EDTA tubes following their own protocols. For TCRbeta analysis, collaborators shipped samples as frozen whole blood, isolated PBMCs, or DNA extracted from either of those sample types. TCRbeta CDR3 regions were amplified from genomic DNA by means of the immunoSEQ Assay, a bias-controlled multiplex PCR. Processing in the source paper ran as follows. Within the assay, amplification of reference gene primers was used to estimate how many nucleated cells each sample contained. To quantify the absolute abundance of each unique TCRbeta CDR3 rearrangement, sequence reads were collapsed and filtered. For each sample, productive Simpson clonality was calculated as the square root of Simpson's diversity index over productive rearrangements. TCRdb took this table from immuneACCESS and kept in-frame rearrangements with V and J called. Such tables lack part of the clones; where checked against another copy, unresolved V genes explain under half of the gap, and the rest is unexplained. V, J and clone size were drawn from that table, and D and trimming were deduced from the DNA. Within this sample are some 200,000 clones, with 80% to 90% of them counted one time only. The ten largest clones take up around 13% of the sample.

Measured from the cysteine to the phenylalanine, the CDR3 is 13 residues long. Just the 39-base CDR3 DNA is kept, in frame starting at base 1. The V and J ends are trimmed by 7 bases and 5 bases, leaving 14 bases between them. CDR1 and CDR2 (MGHDK, SYGVNS) derive from the germline V gene. Here is what the overall study found, with its caveats: The quantity of clinical and demographic metadata differed by source and by participant and was supplied without curation.

Concerning this clone: It lacks a known antigen. The input lacks base qualities; no much larger clone sits a single base away.

The sequencing sample was made of peripheral blood. The TCR originated in a woman in her 70s with COVID-19, enrolled during active disease. The sequence links TRBV25-1 to TRBJ1-1; matching of 6 bases hints at TRBD1 as the D gene. This receptor carries the CDR3 CASNPKGGTEAFF. The DNA sequence is given as TGTGCCAGCAACCCGAAGGGGGGGACTGAAGCTTTCTTT.